This is a list of T cell receptor beta chains from one sample in a study of T cell changes during pregnancy in multiple sclerosis. Sequencing was performed with immunoSEQ multiplex PCR; in TCRdb, only in-frame clones are kept and a portion is missing. The sample shows around 92,000 clones, 90% to 95% of them seen only once. This specimen consisted of peripheral blood, obtained in the first trimester of pregnancy. Every receptor here comes from a female donor with multiple sclerosis, enrolled in a pregnancy study. The CDR3 runs from the conserved cysteine through the conserved F or W. Each record gives: CDR3 protein, CDR3 DNA, clone size, V gene, J gene, D gene. A D gene is named only where the DNA matches it firmly. Clone size is not always given. Where it is, it says once, few, many or a class for expanded clones.

cdr3_aa: CASSYSRGSNQPQHF
cdr3_nt: TGTGCCAGCAGTTACTCCAGGGGTAGCAATCAGCCCCAGCATTTT
clone_size: -
v_call: TRBV6-5
j_call: TRBJ1-5
d_call: -

cdr3_aa: CASSLGTGDRYEQYF
cdr3_nt: TGTGCCAGCAGCTTGGGAACAGGGGATCGCTACGAGCAGTACTTC
clone_size: -
v_call: TRBV5-8
j_call: TRBJ2-7
d_call: TRBD1

cdr3_aa: CASSTPIGTPQETQYF
cdr3_nt: TGTGCCAGCAGCACCCCCATAGGGACACCACAAGAGACCCAGTACTTC
clone_size: -
v_call: TRBV9
j_call: TRBJ2-5
d_call: -

cdr3_aa: CASSGGLFTDTQYF
cdr3_nt: TGTGCCAGTAGCGGGGGACTTTTCACAGATACGCAGTATTTT
clone_size: -
v_call: TRBV19
j_call: TRBJ2-3
d_call: -

cdr3_aa: CASSLDPKAALNTEAFF
cdr3_nt: TGTGCCAGCAGTTTAGACCCTAAGGCGGCCTTGAACACTGAAGCTTTCTTT
clone_size: once
v_call: TRBV27
j_call: TRBJ1-1
d_call: -

cdr3_aa: CASSPGGSEVQYF
cdr3_nt: TGTGCCAGCAGCCCAGGGGGCTCGGAGGTGCAGTACTTC
clone_size: -
v_call: TRBV7-9
j_call: TRBJ2-7
d_call: TRBD1

cdr3_aa: CASSLSLQGGTEAFF
cdr3_nt: TGTGCCAGCAGCTTGAGCCTACAGGGTGGCACTGAAGCTTTCTTT
clone_size: -
v_call: TRBV5-5
j_call: TRBJ1-1
d_call: -

cdr3_aa: CASSYGGGAEFNEQFF
cdr3_nt: TGTGCCAGCAGTTACGGCGGGGGGGCAGAGTTCAATGAGCAGTTCTTC
clone_size: -
v_call: TRBV6-5
j_call: TRBJ2-1
d_call: TRBD2

cdr3_aa: CASSQARGQKDTEAFF
cdr3_nt: TGCGCCAGCAGCCAAGCCCGGGGACAGAAGGACACTGAAGCTTTCTTT
clone_size: -
v_call: TRBV4-1
j_call: TRBJ1-1
d_call: TRBD1

cdr3_aa: CASRPGNQPQHF
cdr3_nt: TGTGCCAGTAGACCAGGCAATCAGCCCCAGCATTTT
clone_size: -
v_call: TRBV19
j_call: TRBJ1-5
d_call: -

cdr3_aa: CASSPAGTSGGRSTRTQYF
cdr3_nt: TGCGCCAGCAGCCCCGCCGGGACTAGCGGGGGCCGATCGACCCGGACCCAGTACTTC
clone_size: -
v_call: TRBV5-1
j_call: TRBJ2-5
d_call: TRBD2

cdr3_aa: CASSIGGQFTF
cdr3_nt: TGTGCCAGTAGTATAGGAGGGCAGTTCACCTTC
clone_size: -
v_call: TRBV19
j_call: TRBJ1-2
d_call: -

cdr3_aa: CASSGDGRDYTF
cdr3_nt: TGTGCCAGCAGCGGAGATGGTCGGGACTACACCTTC
clone_size: -
v_call: TRBV9
j_call: TRBJ1-2
d_call: -

cdr3_aa: CASSFNLYSTGYYGYTF
cdr3_nt: TGTGCCAGCAGTTTTAACCTATACTCTACAGGGTACTATGGCTACACCTTC
clone_size: -
v_call: TRBV27
j_call: TRBJ1-2
d_call: -

cdr3_aa: CASSLLGLAGGEETQYF
cdr3_nt: TGCGCCAGCAGCTTGTTGGGACTAGCGGGGGGAGAGGAGACCCAGTACTTC
clone_size: -
v_call: TRBV5-1
j_call: TRBJ2-5
d_call: TRBD2

cdr3_aa: CASSFSGTSNTEAFF
cdr3_nt: TGTGCCAGCAGTTTTTCCGGGACTTCGAACACTGAAGCTTTCTTT
clone_size: -
v_call: TRBV6-5
j_call: TRBJ1-1
d_call: -

cdr3_aa: CASSTGQGEQYF
cdr3_nt: TGTGCCAGCTCAACCGGACAGGGGGAGCAGTACTTC
clone_size: -
v_call: TRBV18
j_call: TRBJ2-7
d_call: TRBD1

cdr3_aa: CASSQVLTDTQYF
cdr3_nt: TGTGCCAGCAGTCAGGTACTCACAGATACGCAGTATTTT
clone_size: -
v_call: TRBV6-5
j_call: TRBJ2-3
d_call: -

cdr3_aa: CASSDPLAGGRGEQFF
cdr3_nt: TGTGCCAGCAGCGATCCGCTAGCGGGGGGGCGGGGTGAGCAGTTCTTC
clone_size: -
v_call: TRBV2
j_call: TRBJ2-1
d_call: TRBD2

cdr3_aa: CASSLGQSGYTF
cdr3_nt: TGTGCCAGCAGCTTGGGACAAAGTGGCTACACCTTC
clone_size: -
v_call: TRBV5-6
j_call: TRBJ1-2
d_call: -

cdr3_aa: CASSEIGREKLFF
cdr3_nt: TGTGCCAGCAGTGAAATCGGTCGGGAAAAACTGTTTTTT
clone_size: -
v_call: TRBV25-1
j_call: TRBJ1-4
d_call: -

cdr3_aa: CASSTPPQGLLAIQYF
cdr3_nt: TGTGCCAGTAGCACACCCCCCCAGGGTTTGTTGGCCATTCAGTACTTC
clone_size: -
v_call: TRBV19
j_call: TRBJ2-4
d_call: -

cdr3_aa: CASRDRGLMNTEAFF
cdr3_nt: TGTGCCAGCAGGGACAGGGGGCTCATGAACACTGAAGCTTTCTTT
clone_size: -
v_call: TRBV2
j_call: TRBJ1-1
d_call: TRBD1

cdr3_aa: CASSPLAGGSEETQYF
cdr3_nt: TGCGCCAGCAGCCCCCTAGCGGGGGGGAGTGAAGAGACCCAGTACTTC
clone_size: -
v_call: TRBV5-1
j_call: TRBJ2-5
d_call: TRBD2

cdr3_aa: CASSTRTAELFF
cdr3_nt: TGTGCCAGCAGCACCAGGACAGCGGAGCTGTTTTTT
clone_size: -
v_call: TRBV7-9
j_call: TRBJ2-2
d_call: -

cdr3_aa: CASSLGPQINEQYF
cdr3_nt: TGTGCCAGCAGCTTGGGGCCACAGATTAACGAGCAGTACTTC
clone_size: -
v_call: TRBV5-6
j_call: TRBJ2-7
d_call: -

cdr3_aa: CASSPAGDNQPQHF
cdr3_nt: TGTGCCAGCTCACCGGCGGGTGACAATCAGCCCCAGCATTTT
clone_size: -
v_call: TRBV18
j_call: TRBJ1-5
d_call: -

cdr3_aa: CASSPPGGYLHEQYF
cdr3_nt: TGTGCCAGCTCACCACCGGGGGGGTATCTCCACGAGCAGTACTTC
clone_size: -
v_call: TRBV18
j_call: TRBJ2-7
d_call: TRBD2

cdr3_aa: CASSSWTGRTEAFF
cdr3_nt: TGTGCCAGCAGCTCGTGGACAGGTCGGACTGAAGCTTTCTTT
clone_size: -
v_call: TRBV11-1
j_call: TRBJ1-1
d_call: TRBD1

cdr3_aa: CASRTGGSEAFF
cdr3_nt: TGCGCCAGCAGAACAGGGGGATCTGAGGCTTTCTTT
clone_size: -
v_call: TRBV10-2
j_call: TRBJ1-1
d_call: TRBD1

cdr3_aa: CASSLSGASYNEQFF
cdr3_nt: TGTGCCAGCAGCTTGAGCGGGGCCTCCTACAATGAGCAGTTCTTC
clone_size: -
v_call: TRBV7-3
j_call: TRBJ2-1
d_call: TRBD2

cdr3_aa: CAWSAELGAVGGYTF
cdr3_nt: TGTGCCTGGAGCGCCGAGTTGGGGGCAGTAGGTGGCTACACCTTC
clone_size: -
v_call: TRBV30
j_call: TRBJ1-2
d_call: -

cdr3_aa: CASSDDRGPTDTQYF
cdr3_nt: TGTGCCAGCTCTGATGACAGGGGGCCCACAGATACGCAGTATTTT
clone_size: -
v_call: TRBV2
j_call: TRBJ2-3
d_call: TRBD1

cdr3_aa: CASSSAPGLEQFF
cdr3_nt: TGTGCCAGCAGCTCAGCACCCGGACTAGAGCAGTTCTTC
clone_size: -
v_call: TRBV7-6
j_call: TRBJ2-1
d_call: -

cdr3_aa: CAWRDRTRGSAYEQYF
cdr3_nt: TGTGCCTGGAGGGACCGGACCCGGGGGAGCGCCTACGAGCAGTACTTC
clone_size: -
v_call: TRBV30
j_call: TRBJ2-7
d_call: -

cdr3_aa: CASSLEGTSGNTIYF
cdr3_nt: TGTGCCAGCAGCTTAGAGGGAACATCTGGAAACACCATATATTTT
clone_size: -
v_call: TRBV7-3
j_call: TRBJ1-3
d_call: -

cdr3_aa: CASMDSEAFF
cdr3_nt: TGTGCCTCAATGGACAGTGAAGCTTTCTTT
clone_size: -
v_call: TRBV30
j_call: TRBJ1-1
d_call: -

cdr3_aa: CATSASTPGLGYYSNQPQHF
cdr3_nt: TGTGCCACCAGCGCCTCAACACCGGGATTGGGATATTATAGCAATCAGCCCCAGCATTTT
clone_size: -
v_call: TRBV15
j_call: TRBJ1-5
d_call: -

cdr3_aa: CASSQSNLGVGTDTQYF
cdr3_nt: TGCGCCAGCAGTCAATCGAACTTAGGGGTAGGCACAGATACGCAGTATTTT
clone_size: -
v_call: TRBV23-1
j_call: TRBJ2-3
d_call: -

cdr3_aa: CASQRGETSETQYF
cdr3_nt: TGTGCCAGCCAGCGGGGGGAAACTTCAGAGACCCAGTACTTC
clone_size: -
v_call: TRBV27
j_call: TRBJ2-5
d_call: TRBD2

cdr3_aa: CASSEGRAGVEAFF
cdr3_nt: TGTGCCAGCAGTGAGGGCAGGGCGGGAGTTGAAGCTTTCTTT
clone_size: -
v_call: TRBV2
j_call: TRBJ1-1
d_call: -

cdr3_aa: CASSQDQGVDTGELFF
cdr3_nt: TGCGCCAGCAGCCAAGATCAGGGGGTCGACACCGGGGAGCTGTTTTTT
clone_size: -
v_call: TRBV4-1
j_call: TRBJ2-2
d_call: TRBD1

cdr3_aa: CASRSGDLGNEKLFF
cdr3_nt: TGTGCCAGTAGGTCGGGGGACCTTGGTAATGAAAAACTGTTTTTT
clone_size: -
v_call: TRBV19
j_call: TRBJ1-4
d_call: -

cdr3_aa: CASGSLAGGRETQYF
cdr3_nt: TGTGCCAGCGGTAGTTTAGCGGGGGGGCGGGAGACCCAGTACTTC
clone_size: once
v_call: TRBV6-1
j_call: TRBJ2-5
d_call: TRBD2

cdr3_aa: CASSPGTSGGDEQYF
cdr3_nt: TGTGCCAGCAGCCCCGGGACTAGCGGGGGCGACGAGCAGTACTTC
clone_size: -
v_call: TRBV7-9
j_call: TRBJ2-7
d_call: TRBD2

cdr3_aa: CASSVAAGGHETQYF
cdr3_nt: TGTGCCAGCAGCGTAGCGGCGGGGGGGCACGAGACCCAGTACTTC
clone_size: -
v_call: TRBV9
j_call: TRBJ2-5
d_call: TRBD2

cdr3_aa: CASSVDGNYGYTF
cdr3_nt: TGTGCCAGCAGCGTAGACGGGAACTATGGCTACACCTTC
clone_size: -
v_call: TRBV9
j_call: TRBJ1-2
d_call: -

cdr3_aa: CASSPSTPQNGYTF
cdr3_nt: TGTGCCAGCTCACCATCCACCCCACAGAATGGCTACACCTTC
clone_size: few
v_call: TRBV18
j_call: TRBJ1-2
d_call: -

cdr3_aa: CASSIITYEQYF
cdr3_nt: TGTGCCAGCAGCATTATAACCTACGAGCAGTACTTC
clone_size: -
v_call: TRBV7-8
j_call: TRBJ2-7
d_call: -

cdr3_aa: CASSPRDRGRSYEQYF
cdr3_nt: TGTGCCAGCTCTCCACGGGACAGGGGGCGTTCCTACGAGCAGTACTTC
clone_size: -
v_call: TRBV18
j_call: TRBJ2-7
d_call: TRBD1

cdr3_aa: CASSGNRRETQYF
cdr3_nt: TGCGCCAGCAGTGGTAACAGGAGAGAGACCCAGTACTTC
clone_size: -
v_call: TRBV10-1
j_call: TRBJ2-5
d_call: -

cdr3_aa: CASSGGEDGIFYGYTF
cdr3_nt: TGTGCCAGCAGCGGTGGGGAGGACGGAATATTCTATGGCTACACCTTC
clone_size: -
v_call: TRBV11-2
j_call: TRBJ1-2
d_call: -

cdr3_aa: CASSLEGQAGHEQFF
cdr3_nt: TGTGCCAGCAGCTTGGAGGGACAGGCGGGCCATGAGCAGTTCTTC
clone_size: -
v_call: TRBV5-4
j_call: TRBJ2-1
d_call: TRBD1

cdr3_aa: CASSFTYRGRGETQYF
cdr3_nt: TGTGCCAGCAGCTTCACCTACAGGGGGCGGGGGGAGACCCAGTACTTC
clone_size: -
v_call: TRBV5-6
j_call: TRBJ2-5
d_call: TRBD1

cdr3_aa: CSTYRDTRPGEQYF
cdr3_nt: TGCAGCACCTACCGGGACACCCGGCCCGGCGAGCAGTACTTC
clone_size: once
v_call: TRBV29-1
j_call: TRBJ2-7
d_call: -

cdr3_aa: CASSSPRLAGDSYEQYF
cdr3_nt: TGTGCCAGCAGCTCGCCCAGGCTAGCGGGGGACTCCTACGAGCAGTACTTC
clone_size: -
v_call: TRBV7-9
j_call: TRBJ2-7
d_call: TRBD2

cdr3_aa: CASSFTGVREKLFF
cdr3_nt: TGTGCCAGCAGTTTCACGGGGGTAAGGGAAAAACTGTTTTTT
clone_size: -
v_call: TRBV27
j_call: TRBJ1-4
d_call: -